A single sample gave rise to the 11 T cell receptor beta chains below, sequenced in a study of beta chain features in type 1 diabetes. All of the isolated RNA was reverse transcribed, so expressed TCRB transcripts were sequenced. Clones were sequenced by immunoSEQ multiplex PCR, and TCRdb holds only the in-frame ones, with some missing. The repertoire holds some 400,000 clones, with more than 13% as singletons. Sequencing was carried out using naive CD4+ T cells from blood. These receptors all come from a young woman in good health.

This clone was observed a handful of times. The chain carries TRBV30 and TRBJ1-1; a weak D match, TRBD1 (5 bases). The germline gives CDR1 GTSNPN, CDR2 SVGIG (reference sequence). Trimming pared 3 bases from V and 4 bases from J, leaving 15 bases between. The CDR3 has 14 amino acids. Here the CDR3 DNA reads TGTGCCTGGAGCCGGACAAGGGGCTCCACTGAAGCTTTCTTT. This codes for CAWSRTRGSTEAFF.

The genes are TRBV5-1 and TRBJ2-3; D unresolved. This CDR3 comprises 13 residues. Germline V lookup: CDR1 SGHRS, CDR2 YFSETQ. Trimming left V 5 bases short and J 1 base short, with 8 bases between. Here the CDR3 reads CASRMARTDTQYF. CDR3 bases: TGCGCCAGCAGGATGGCACGCACAGATACGCAGTATTTT. The full variable domain, completed using reference TRBV5-1 and TRBJ2-3, is KAGVTQTPRYLIKTRGQQVTLSCSPISGHRSVSWYQQTPGQGLQFLFEYFSETQRNKGNFPGRFSGRQFSNSRSEMNVSTLELGDSALYLCASRMARTDTQYFGPGTRLTVL.

The chain is built from TRBV29-1 and TRBJ2-1; TRBD1 matches 12 bases. The CDR3 is made up of 14 amino acids. The J segment lost 6 bases and the V segment lost 5 bases, leaving 5 bases of the junction unmatched. Germline lookup yields CDR1 SQVTM and CDR2 ANQGSEA. This chain's CDR3 is CSVCPGQGANEQFF. The CDR3 bases are TGCAGCGTTTGTCCGGGACAGGGGGCCAATGAGCAGTTCTTC.

On this clone: Additional DNA sequences in this sample encode the identical CDR3. For the CDR3, the DNA is TGTGCCAGTAGTATTGGGCTAGCGGGAGGTGAGCAGTTCTTC. Translation gives CASSIGLAGGEQFF. This chain joins TRBV19 and TRBJ2-1; 11 nucleotides line up with TRBD2. V gave up 3 bases and J gave up 9 bases; unmatched junction bases: 4. The CDR3 spans 14 residues. CDR1 and CDR2 from the germline V gene are LNHDA and SQIVND (reference sequence).

The genes are TRBV5-1 and TRBJ2-1, with 7 bases fitting TRBD2. The CDR3 is made up of 13 amino acids. The V segment lost 0 bases and the J segment 16 bases; nucleotides outside the gene matches: 10. Germline V gene sequence: CDR1 SGHRS, CDR2 YFSETQ. For the CDR3, the DNA is TGCGCCAGCAGCTTGGAGGGGCGGGAGACCACCTTCTTC. Translation gives CASSLEGRETTFF.

The rearrangement links TRBV7-9 to TRBJ2-2, with 8 bases that match TRBD2. Germline lookup yields CDR1 SEHNR and CDR2 FQNEAQ (reference sequence). V lost 5 bases, J lost 6 bases, and 5 bases stayed unmatched. CDR3 size: 14 residues. CDR3 in DNA: TGTGCCAGCAGCCCCAAGCGGGAGTCCGGGGAGCTGTTTTTT. This codes for CASSPKRESGELFF.

This clone was recorded a few times. The chain combines TRBV29-1 with TRBJ2-2; 7 bases align to TRBD1. The CDR3 covers 13 residues. Trimming cost V 6 bases and J 2 bases; bases outside gene matches: 3. The germline V gene encodes CDR1 SQVTM and CDR2 ANQGSEA. CDR3 in DNA: TGCAGCGTCGACAGGGCTAACACCGGGGAGCTGTTTTTT. It yields the protein CSVDRANTGELFF.

This clone was recorded only once. The chain couples TRBV27 to TRBJ2-5, with 7 bases lining up with TRBD2. The CDR3 loop spans 15 amino acids. The J segment lost 5 bases and the V segment lost 2 bases, leaving 8 bases of the junction unmatched. CDR1 MNHEY and CDR2 SMNVEV come from the germline V gene (reference sequence). CDR3 nucleotides: TGTGCCAGCAGTTTAACAGCGCGAGCGGGGGAGACCCAGTACTTC. It encodes CASSLTARAGETQYF.

The V call is TRBV7-9, the J call TRBJ2-5, with 7 bases that match TRBD1. CDR3 size: 13 residues. V shed 6 bases, J shed 5 bases, and the junction held 6 bases outside the gene matches. CDR1 and CDR2 from the germline V gene are SEHNR and FQNEAQ (reference sequence). CDR3 residues: CASRTGSGETQYF. Here the CDR3 DNA reads TGTGCCAGCAGGACAGGGTCTGGGGAGACCCAGTACTTC.

The chain employs TRBV30 and TRBJ1-2, with 9 bases identical to TRBD1. This CDR3 contains 16 residues. The germline V gene has CDR1 GTSNPN and CDR2 SVGIG (reference sequence). J lost 7 bases, V lost 1 base, and 13 bases had no gene match. CDR3: CAWSGPRDRVSRGYTF. The CDR3 region has the DNA TGTGCCTGGAGTGGCCCCCGGGACAGGGTATCTCGTGGCTACACCTTC.

This chain links TRBV7-3 with TRBJ2-3; weak D call: TRBD2 (6 bases). V lost 5 bases and J lost 3, with 21 bases in between. The CDR3 extends over 17 amino acids. Germline V gene lookup returns CDR1 SGHTA and CDR2 FQGTGA. CDR3 coding DNA: TGTGCCAGCAGCCCGAAACGTGGGGGGTTATTTACAGATACGCAGTATTTT. Amino acid sequence: CASSPKRGGLFTDTQYF. The full variable domain, completed using reference TRBV7-3 and TRBJ2-3, is GAGVSQTPSNKVTEKGKYVELRCDPISGHTALYWYRQSLGQGPEFLIYFQGTGAADDSGLPNDRFFAVRPEGSVSTLKIQRTERGDSAVYLCASSPKRGGLFTDTQYFGPGTRLTVL.